The 11 T cell receptor beta chains below were found in one sample sequenced in a study of T cells in localized non-small cell lung cancer. Method: immunoSEQ multiplex PCR; TCRdb's copy keeps in-frame clones and lacks some. The sample holds 35,000 to 50,000 clones, 70% to 80% seen once. The sequencing used PBMCs, collected before any cancer treatment. The receptor set was obtained from a woman aged 35 to 75 with stage II squamous cell lung carcinoma.

This sequence joins TRBV2 and TRBJ2-7; D ambiguous. The CDR3 runs 11 residues. Germline V gene data show CDR1 as SNHLY and CDR2 as FYNNEI. V was shortened by 6 bases and J by 2 bases, with 5 bases between the two germline ends. For the CDR3, the DNA is TGTGCCAGCAGACAGACCTACGAGCAGTACTTC. Translated: CASRQTYEQYF. Together with reference TRBV2 and TRBJ2-7, the CDR3 gives the full variable domain: EPEVTQTPSHQVTQMGQEVILRCVPISNHLYFYWYRQILGQKVEFLVSFYNNEISEKSEIFDDQFSVERPDGSNFTLKIRSTKLEDSAMYFCASRQTYEQYFGPGTRLTVT.

V gene TRBV28 combines with J gene TRBJ2-5; D not certain. The CDR3 length is 17 residues. Germline CDR1 and CDR2: MDHEN and SYDVKM. V was clipped by 6 bases and J by 5 bases, with 25 bases between them. The CDR3 region has the DNA TGTGCCAGCAGCCCAGTCCCGGGCCCCGAACCCGGGGAGACCCAGTACTTC. It translates to CASSPVPGPEPGETQYF.

This clone was seen only a few times. The gene calls are TRBV7-2 and TRBJ1-5; D possibly corresponds to TRBD1 (5 bases). CDR3 length: 12 residues. Trimming took off 2 bases at V and 9 bases at J, with 8 bases between the two ends. Germline V gene lookup returns CDR1 SGHTA and CDR2 FQGNSA. This CDR3 reads CASSLMGGPQHF. The CDR3 nucleotides read TGTGCCAGCAGCTTAATGGGGGGGCCCCAGCATTTT. The full variable domain, completed using reference TRBV7-2 and TRBJ1-5, is GAGVSQSPSNKVTEKGKDVELRCDPISGHTALYWYRQSLGQGLEFLIYFQGNSAPDKSGLPSDRFSAERTGGSVSTLTIQRTQQEDSAVYLCASSLMGGPQHFGDGTRLSIL.

This clone has only a few counts. This chain links TRBV27 with TRBJ1-1; D unclear. The CDR3 runs to 11 residues. Trimming took off 2 bases at V and 6 bases at J, with 4 bases between the two ends. From germline, CDR1 is MNHEY and CDR2 SMNVEV (reference sequence). In DNA, the CDR3 is TGTGCCAGCAGTTTAGGGGCTGAAGCTTTCTTT. This gives the protein CASSLGAEAFF.

V is TRBV27 and J is TRBJ1-2, with D unresolved. This CDR3 has 13 residues. With 5 bases removed from V and 13 bases from J, the gap between germline ends came to 20 bases. Germline V gene sequence: CDR1 MNHEY, CDR2 SMNVEV (reference sequence). CDR3 amino acids: CASSQRLPWPVTF. The CDR3 DNA follows: TGTGCCAGCAGTCAAAGACTCCCGTGGCCGGTCACCTTC.

The V gene is TRBV27, the J gene TRBJ1-5, with a tentative D call TRBD1 (5 bases). Per the germline V gene, CDR1 is MNHEY and CDR2 is SMNVEV (reference sequence). The CDR3 is made up of 13 amino acids. V lost 6 bases to trimming and J lost 4 bases, with 10 bases between them. The CDR3: CASSPQGNQPQHF. The DNA for the CDR3 is TGTGCCAGCAGCCCCCAGGGTAATCAGCCCCAGCATTTT.

Note on this clone: Other DNA sequences in the same sample also yield this CDR3. V usage is TRBV28 and J usage is TRBJ1-5; D gene uncertain. CDR3 length: 12 amino acids. CDR1 MDHEN and CDR2 SYDVKM come from the germline V gene. V dropped 2 bases and J dropped 6 bases, with 5 bases sitting between them. The CDR3 sequence is CASSLAAQPQHF. DNA for the CDR3: TGTGCCAGCAGTTTAGCGGCTCAGCCCCAGCATTTT.

The chain couples TRBV6-6 to TRBJ1-5; D is uncertain. Germline assignment: CDR1 MNHNY and CDR2 SVGAGI (reference sequence). The length of the CDR3 is 15 residues. Trimming cost V 6 bases and J 1 base, with 13 bases left between them. In DNA form, the CDR3 reads TGTGCCAGCAGCGCAAGCCCGGTCAGCAATCAGCCCCAGCATTTT. It codes for CASSASPVSNQPQHF.

This clone occurred once. This chain connects TRBV19 to TRBJ2-2; D tentatively reads TRBD1 or TRBD2 (5 bases each). In germline, CDR1 is LNHDA, CDR2 SQIVND (reference sequence). The V end was cut by 3 bases, the J end by 6 bases, with 8 bases between. The CDR3 is made up of 13 amino acids. CDR3 bases: TGTGCCAGTAGTATGGGGGAGCCCGGGGAGCTGTTTTTT. Translating gives CASSMGEPGELFF.

V gene TRBV28 combines with J gene TRBJ2-7; D is perhaps TRBD1 (7 bases). CDR1 and CDR2 from the germline V gene are MDHEN and SYDVKM. Trimming cost V 4 bases and J 5 bases, with 18 bases left between them. There are 15 residues in the CDR3. This chain's CDR3 is CASSSGGGSRNEQYV. The CDR3 nucleotides are TGTGCCAGCAGTTCTGGAGGGGGCTCCCGGAACGAGCAGTACGTC.

The CDR3 reads CASSPHNSRDHTEAFF. The CDR3 bases are TGTGCCAGCAGCCCCCATAATAGTCGGGACCACACTGAAGCTTTCTTT. The rearrangement joins TRBV5-4 to TRBJ1-1, with D perhaps matching TRBD1 (5 bases). This CDR3 is 16 amino acids long. Trimming shortened V by 4 bases and J by 3 bases, and 19 bases separated the two germline ends. The germline gives CDR1 SGHNT, CDR2 YYREEE (reference sequence).